This T cell receptor (beta chain) originates from a study of shared clonotypes between healthy human individuals (dated by TCRdb to about 2020). General notes on the study: Two women and a few men aged 18 to 49 years were included in the cohort. For each donor, CD4 naive and CD4 memory were each run on three plates, CD8 naive on two plates, and CD8 memory on one plate. The study deeply sequenced blood TCR repertoires of about five healthy adults to estimate repertoire size and the extent of clonotype sharing between individuals. Different laboratories and diverse techniques were used to prepare libraries and sequence TCR repertoires, to increase sequencing depth and limit assay-specific biases. Each donor's leukapheresis produced roughly between about 0.9 and 9.5 billion PBMCs. What the study reported, not specific to this receptor: Pairwise subsampling led to the expectation that sequencing depth would affect the degree of clonotype sharing among donors. Sampling was limited to blood, and TCR repertoires in tissue likely differ from TCR repertoires in blood. Compared with non-shared clonotypes, the clonotypes found in all four sorted-subset donors had higher generation probabilities. Naive subsets generally had larger estimated clonotype richness than memory subsets. Sharing across a few donors was observed for about 4.8% of naive CD4, less than 4% of naive CD8, about 2.3% of memory CD4, and approximately 0.41% of memory CD8 clonotypes. The genetic and exposure-history diversity represented was limited by the small number of donors. Even with the large sequencing depth, rarefaction of the sorted-subset datasets indicated that sequencing was incomplete.

Donors were healthy HIV-negative adults with no recently reported acute infections or vaccinations. Every donor was a Caucasian adult residing in Nashville, Tennessee, USA. CD4+ T cells were enriched by magnetic negative selection; naive cells were then positively selected on CD45RA, and the negative fraction formed the memory subset. Blood was obtained by leukapheresis, after which PBMCs were separated by Ficoll-Histopaque density gradient centrifugation and cryopreserved in liquid nitrogen vapor phase. Purity and quantity of every magnetically sorted T cell population were checked by analytical flow cytometry. Genomic DNA was isolated from every sorted fraction and measured by UV absorbance on a Nanodrop 2000c. For CDR1 and CDR2, the germline V gene lists SGHRS and YFSETQ. Between the V and J ends, shortened by 2 bases and 6 bases respectively, the junction contains 12 bases. Spanning cysteine to phenylalanine, the CDR3 consists of 14 amino acids. Here the CDR3 DNA is all that survives: 42 bases in frame from base 1.

A remark on this clone: Its target antigen remains unknown. Per-base qualities were not stored, and no clone one base away is much larger.

Using the deep immunoSEQ assay, multiplex PCR amplified TCR CDR3 regions from genomic DNA. Genomic DNA extracted from each cell subset was distributed evenly over all wells of several immunoSEQ 96-well plates, and each plate served as one replicate. Each replicate PCR for sorted subsets received about 0.2 ug genomic DNA, equal to around 32,000 T cell genomes. Purified libraries were quantified with a Qubit 3.0 fluorometer, sized on a Bioanalyzer 2100, and re-quantified with the KAPA Library Quantification kit. Every immunoSEQ 96-well plate was sequenced on a dedicated single-read 150-cycle Illumina NextSeq 550 flow cell. In the paper's pipeline: Because the immunoSEQ output held only junctional sequences and lacked quality scores, the filtering could not match the filtering applied to full-length reads. To assign V/J genes and CDR3, sequences were annotated using PyIR, a Python wrapper for IgBLAST v1.9, with IMGT germline references. Reads were filtered out if the reads had weak V/J assignments (E-value above 1e-6), no CDR3, stop codons, out-of-frame junctions, or ambiguous translated residues. V3J clonotypes were defined as sequences sharing the same inferred V gene, J gene, and CDR3 amino acid sequence. Percentage overlap between repertoires was computed as shared unique clonotypes divided by the size of the smaller repertoire. Richness of each repertoire was evaluated using RTK rarefaction, the Chao1 estimator, and Recon v2.1 estimates of unobserved clonotypes. Generation probabilities were computed with OLGA for all TCRbeta clonotypes obtained by the gDNA method from several donors. TCRdb limited this immuneACCESS table to in-frame rearrangements with V and J called. A share of clones is missing; checked studies link under half to unresolved V genes, and the rest is unexplained. V, J and clone size reflect that table, while D and trimming were determined from the DNA. The sample contains about 360,000 clones, more than 60% of them found a single time. Around 9.3% of the sample is taken by the ten largest.

The sequencing sample was made of memory CD4+ T cells sorted from blood. Taken with the paper, the label for cell subset or site translates to: CD45RA-negative fraction. This receptor was identified in a man aged 30 to 45 in good health. This chain is built from TRBV5-1 and TRBJ2-1; the D gene is unclear. In nucleotides, the sequence is TGCGCCAGCAGCTTCGGCAGTTTGCTCAATGAGCAGTTCTTC. It specifies CASSFGSLLNEQFF.